This entry features one TCR beta chain sequence. The antigen is undetermined. The data were obtained in a study of metastatic and nonmetastatic thyroid tumors. Study context: Comparative analysis of repertoires was undertaken across blood and tumor or nodule tissue obtained from malignant and benign thyroid patients.

The V and J ends lost 3 bases and 4 bases, in that order; junction bases with no gene match: 16. This CDR3 spans 19 amino acids. From germline, CDR1 is MGHRA and CDR2 YSYEKL. All patients were treatment-naive before thyroid surgery. Study-wide results and limits: For both blood and tumor, malignant thyroid tumors reportedly showed significantly higher TCR beta diversity than benign nodules did.

Original methodology: Researchers built a distant-metastasis classifier for papillary thyroid cancer that drew on CDR3 differences across clinicopathological groups. TCRdb reprocessed the PCR reads using MiXCR. TCRdb's processing, not the authors' own work, is the source of the V and J calls. The repertoire consists of 55,000 to 75,000 clones, with roughly 18% occurring once and the leading ten covering over 10%. The sample was blood. This chain uses TRBV4-1 with TRBJ2-5, with 11 bases matching TRBD2. This sequence originates from a female donor with papillary thyroid cancer or a benign thyroid nodule (not recorded which). Some clones in this sample may be carry-over from other donors' samples. The CDR3 DNA follows: TGCGCCAGCAGCCAGTCCCATAGCGGGAGGGCCGACGGGAGAGAGACCCAGTACTTC. As protein: CASSQSHSGRADGRETQYF.